This T cell receptor (beta chain) was captured in a study of T cells in Graves' hyperthyroidism and ophthalmopathy. The study's findings and limits: Ophthalmopathy and stable hyperthyroidism were told apart by a 13 V-J model. Blood also contained most expanded thyroid clonotypes above 0.001.

Criteria for exclusion of patients were uncontrolled infection, other autoimmune disease, pregnancy or lactation. The study based diagnoses on clinical symptoms, serum thyroxine and TRAb, thyroid ultrasound and orbital computed tomography. What was amplified from RNA transcripts were TCR beta CDR3 regions. HTBI primers were employed in a first-round RT-PCR of the TCR CDR3. MiXCR was run by TCRdb on the multiplex PCR reads, yielding one entry per CDR3 protein. This repertoire shows 250,000 to 300,000 distinct CDR3 sequences, roughly 15% found once; its top ten account for 10% to 15%. This clonotype came up many times. The antigen remains undetermined. This CDR3 has 16 amino acids. Losses at the gene ends were 5 bases for V and 3 bases for J; bases not matched to a gene: 7. The V gene's germline CDR1 is MNHEY and CDR2 SVGEGT.

The sequenced sample consisted of blood. The rearrangement links TRBV6-2 or TRBV6-3 to TRBJ2-1, with TRBD2 identical over 10 bases. The receptor was derived from a woman in her 40s with Graves' hyperthyroidism that later progressed to Graves' ophthalmopathy. CDR3 coding DNA: TGTGCCAGCAGTAAACCTAGCGGGAGATTCTACAATGAGCAGTTCTTC. This encodes CASSKPSGRFYNEQFF.